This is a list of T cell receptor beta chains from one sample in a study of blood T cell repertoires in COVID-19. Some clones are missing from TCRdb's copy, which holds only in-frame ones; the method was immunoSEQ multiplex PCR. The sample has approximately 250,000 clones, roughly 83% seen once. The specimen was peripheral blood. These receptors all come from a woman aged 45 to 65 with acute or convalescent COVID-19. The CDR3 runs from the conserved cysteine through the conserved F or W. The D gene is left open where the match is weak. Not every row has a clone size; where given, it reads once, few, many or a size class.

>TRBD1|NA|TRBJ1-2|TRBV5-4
TGTGCCAGCAGCTCCGGACAGGAAGCTAACTATGGCTACACCTTC
CASSSGQEANYGYTF
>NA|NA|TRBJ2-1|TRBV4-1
TGCGCCAGCAGCCAAGTCGGGATTTATGAGCAGTTCTTC
CASSQVGIYEQFF
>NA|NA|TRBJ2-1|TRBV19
TGTGCCAGTAGTATTGCGGGGAACTCCTACAATGAGCAGTTCTTC
CASSIAGNSYNEQFF
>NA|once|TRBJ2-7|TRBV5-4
TGTGCCAGCAGCTTCCTCCGGGACACCTCCTACGAGCAGTACTTC
CASSFLRDTSYEQYF
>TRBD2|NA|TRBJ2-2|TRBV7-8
TGTGCCAGCAGCTTAGCGCTGACTAGCGGGTACGGGGAGCTGTTTTTT
CASSLALTSGYGELFF
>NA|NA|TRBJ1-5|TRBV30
TGTGCCTGGACCTTGCCCCAGCATTTT
CAWTLPQHF
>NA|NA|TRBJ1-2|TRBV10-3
TGTGCCATCAGTGGGGCCGGGGAAGGCTACACCTTC
CAISGAGEGYTF
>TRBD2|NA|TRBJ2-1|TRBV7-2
TGTGCCAGCGGCGATTCTAGCGGGGGAACCTACAATGAGCAGTTCTTC
CASGDSSGGTYNEQFF
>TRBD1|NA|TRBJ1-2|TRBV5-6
TGTGCCAGCAGCTTTACAGGGGTGGACTATGGCTACACCTTC
CASSFTGVDYGYTF
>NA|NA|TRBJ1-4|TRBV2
TGTGCCAGCAGTAGACACCCAAAACTGTTTTTT
CASSRHPKLFF